The subject of this entry is one TCR beta chain. The antigen remains undetermined. Investigators amplified TCR beta CDR3 regions from RNA transcripts. First-round RT-PCR with HTBI primers preceded a second-round multiplex PCR. TCRdb re-called the multiplex PCR reads through MiXCR, storing one row per CDR3 protein. The sample gives about 210,000 distinct CDR3 sequences, 29% of which show up once; about 8.2% is in the top ten. The sample originates from a study of Graves' ophthalmopathy and Graves' hyperthyroidism. Findings of the study overall: The authors also found most expanded thyroid clonotypes above 0.001 frequency in blood.

Germline assignment: CDR1 SGHKS and CDR2 YYEKEE (reference sequence). Trimming took 3 bases from V and 0 from J, leaving 15 bases between them. The CDR3 sequence is 16 residues long. This TCR was recovered from a man aged 45-65 years with Graves' ophthalmopathy. The V call is TRBV5-5, the J call TRBJ1-1, with D perhaps TRBD1 (5 bases). The material sequenced was peripheral blood. The DNA of the CDR3 is TGTGCCAGCAGCTACACTGCGGGGACGGTGAACACTGAAGCTTTCTTT. Translation: CASSYTAGTVNTEAFF.